This T cell receptor beta chain is drawn from a study of CD8 T cells in Susac syndrome. Reverse transcription of about 0.5 to 1 ug RNA was carried out with random hexamers. TCRdb recomputed calls from the immunoSEQ multiplex PCR reads with MiXCR, one row per CDR3 protein. The sample includes 100,000 to 150,000 distinct CDR3 sequences, around 95% of them seen just once. The ends were cut back, 2 bases at V and 0 bases at J, with 11 bases in the middle. From germline, CDR1 is SGHDT and CDR2 YYEEEE. The CDR3 contains 15 residues. The source material was CD8+ T cells from PBMCs. The clonotype comes from a human donor with Susac syndrome. The chain recombines TRBV5-6 with TRBJ1-1, with D perhaps matching TRBD1 (5 bases). The CDR3 nucleotides are TGTGCCAGCAGCTTCGGACAAGGAATGAACACTGAAGCTTTCTTT. This codes for CASSFGQGMNTEAFF.